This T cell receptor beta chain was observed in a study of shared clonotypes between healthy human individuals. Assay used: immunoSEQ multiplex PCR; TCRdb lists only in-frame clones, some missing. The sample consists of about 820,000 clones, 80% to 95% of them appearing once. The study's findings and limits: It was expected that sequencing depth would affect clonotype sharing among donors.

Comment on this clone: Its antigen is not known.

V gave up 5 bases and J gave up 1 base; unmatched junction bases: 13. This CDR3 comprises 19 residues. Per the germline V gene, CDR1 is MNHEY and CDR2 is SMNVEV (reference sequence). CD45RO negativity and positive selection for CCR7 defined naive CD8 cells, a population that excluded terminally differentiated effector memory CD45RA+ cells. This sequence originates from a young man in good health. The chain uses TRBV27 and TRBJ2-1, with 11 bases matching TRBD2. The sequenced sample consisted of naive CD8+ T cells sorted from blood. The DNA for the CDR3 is TGTGCCAGCAGTCCTGAGACTAGCGGGGTTAGCTGGTCCTACAATGAGCAGTTCTTC. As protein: CASSPETSGVSWSYNEQFF.